Below are 21 T cell receptor beta chains sequenced from a single sample in a study of monozygotic twins with inflammatory bowel disease. TCRdb reprocessed the 5' RACE reads, with one entry per CDR3 protein and no DNA. The ten top clones account for approximately 2.3%, within a sample of approximately 400,000 distinct CDR3 sequences. The specimen sequenced was blood. These receptors all stem from a human donor with ulcerative colitis or Crohn's disease, or a healthy co-twin of an affected twin (not recorded which).

The CDR3 region is CASSEARTGGEAFF. The V and J genes are TRBV2 and TRBJ1-1; the D call from TCRdb, TRBD1, cannot be confirmed without DNA. CDR3 size: 14 residues. Germline V CDR1 and CDR2: SNHLY, FYNNEI.

CDR3 sequence: CASSGTGGSTNEKLFF. J is TRBJ1-4 and V is TRBV5-4; the D gene TCRdb calls, TRBD1, cannot be checked with no DNA. Germline V gene lookup returns CDR1 SGHNT and CDR2 YYREEE (reference sequence). The CDR3 is 16 amino acids.

The CDR3 sequence is CASRYGQGDAEAFF. The chain is built from TRBV7-9 and TRBJ1-1; lacking DNA, the TRBD1 call made by TCRdb goes unchecked. This CDR3 has 14 amino acids. Germline loops: CDR1 SEHNR, CDR2 FQNEAQ (reference sequence).

The chain employs TRBV10-3 and TRBJ2-7; TCRdb selects TRBD1, and the lack of DNA leaves this call unchecked. CDR3 length: 13 residues. Per the germline V gene, CDR1 is ENHRY and CDR2 is SYGVKD. The CDR3 reads CAISDKTGYEQYF.

The chain employs TRBV27 and TRBJ1-4. The CDR3 is 13 amino acids. The germline gives CDR1 MNHEY, CDR2 SMNVEV (reference sequence). CDR3: CASSPYTNEKLFF.

The gene calls are TRBV7-2 and TRBJ1-6; the TCRdb call, TRBD1, lacks DNA for checking. Germline V CDR1 and CDR2: SGHTA, FQGNSA. The CDR3 totals 14 residues. CDR3 region: CASSRGQGLSPLHF.

The V call is TRBV4-2, the J call TRBJ2-2; TCRdb lists TRBD2, though no DNA is available to test this call. The CDR3 consists of 18 residues. Looked up from germline, CDR1 is LGHNA and CDR2 is YNFKEQ. CDR3 region: CASSQRLGTGTSAGELFF.

The V gene is TRBV28, the J gene TRBJ2-2; the D call of TRBD1 rests on TCRdb alone, since no DNA is present to check it. The germline gives CDR1 MDHEN, CDR2 SYDVKM. This CDR3 region has 17 residues. The chain's CDR3 is CASSFFGNQGRTGELFF.

J is TRBJ1-2 and V is TRBV15; the TCRdb D gene call, TRBD1, has no DNA to confirm it. The CDR3 consists of 18 residues. The V gene's germline CDR1 is LNHNV and CDR2 YYDKDF (reference sequence). The CDR3 sequence: CATSSTPGRPRSNYGYTF.

V is TRBV12-3 or TRBV12-4 and J is TRBJ2-3; TCRdb lists TRBD2, though no DNA is available to test this call. This CDR3 comprises 16 residues. The CDR3 loop is CASSSTSGTSTDTQYF.

V is TRBV6-1 and J is TRBJ1-1; no DNA is available, so the TRBD1 call from TCRdb remains unchecked. The germline gives CDR1 MNHNS, CDR2 SASEGT. This CDR3 is built from 16 residues. The CDR3 spells CASSGANRATNTEAFF.

The chain employs TRBV28 and TRBJ2-7. The CDR3 is 13 residues long. Germline CDR1 and CDR2: MDHEN and SYDVKM. The CDR3 loop is CASSGLLSQEQYF.

The chain uses TRBV7-6 and TRBJ2-1; TCRdb calls TRBD2, which cannot be checked without DNA. The CDR3 covers 15 residues. The germline CDR1 and CDR2 sequences are SGHVS and FNYEAQ. The CDR3 sequence: CASSKTSGAYNEQFF.

The rearrangement links TRBV19 to TRBJ2-3; TCRdb picks TRBD2, but there is no DNA to check that call. Germline CDR1 reads LNHDA; CDR2 reads SQIVND (reference sequence). The CDR3 length is 15 residues. CDR3 protein: CASSMDGTSGDTQYF.

The chain recombines TRBV10-3 with TRBJ2-6; TCRdb reports TRBD1, a call that lacks DNA to check it against. The germline V gene encodes CDR1 ENHRY and CDR2 SYGVKD. The CDR3 has 16 residues. CDR3 sequence: CAISVPGGTGANVLTF.

The chain couples TRBV2 to TRBJ2-7; with no DNA, the TCRdb D assignment of TRBD1 cannot be verified. The germline gives CDR1 SNHLY, CDR2 FYNNEI. The CDR3 contains 13 residues. CDR3: CASDRQGGVEQYF. Variable domain in full (rest from reference TRBV2 and TRBJ2-7): EPEVTQTPSHQVTQMGQEVILRCVPISNHLYFYWYRQILGQKVEFLVSFYNNEISEKSEIFDDQFSVERPDGSNFTLKIRSTKLEDSAMYFCASDRQGGVEQYFGPGTRLTVT.

The CDR3 sequence is CSVRIAGGNTGELFF. The chain uses TRBV29-1 and TRBJ2-2; with no DNA, the TCRdb D assignment of TRBD2 cannot be verified. This CDR3 region has 15 residues. Germline lookup yields CDR1 SQVTM and CDR2 ANQGSEA.

CDR3 sequence: CASSRIGLKDYEQYF. The rearrangement uses TRBV5-1 and TRBJ2-7. The length of the CDR3 is 15 residues. From germline, CDR1 is SGHRS and CDR2 YFSETQ. The entire variable domain, with the rest obtained from reference TRBV5-1 and TRBJ2-7, is as follows: KAGVTQTPRYLIKTRGQQVTLSCSPISGHRSVSWYQQTPGQGLQFLFEYFSETQRNKGNFPGRFSGRQFSNSRSEMNVSTLELGDSALYLCASSRIGLKDYEQYFGPGTRLTVT.

V usage is TRBV19 and J usage is TRBJ1-2; TCRdb's D gene call, TRBD1, goes unchecked for lack of DNA. The CDR3 runs 14 residues. In germline, CDR1 is LNHDA, CDR2 SQIVND (reference sequence). This CDR3 reads CASHRPGTEHGYTF. Supplemented by reference TRBV19 and TRBJ1-2, the full variable domain reads DGGITQSPKYLFRKEGQNVTLSCEQNLNHDAMYWYRQDPGQGLRLIYYSQIVNDFQKGDIAEGYSVSREKKESFPLTVTSAQKNPTAFYLCASHRPGTEHGYTFGSGTRLTVV.

The rearrangement links TRBV9 to TRBJ1-3. The CDR3 is 16 residues long. Germline V gene lookup returns CDR1 SGDLS and CDR2 YYNGEE. The CDR3 region is CASSVGDGEPGNTIYF.

CDR3 residues: CASSYGSTQYF. V and J are TRBV6-2 or TRBV6-3 and TRBJ2-3. The CDR3 is 11 residues long. Germline V lookup: CDR1 MNHEY, CDR2 SVGEGT.